Below, one T cell receptor (beta chain) is given with its context. This CDR3 contains 16 residues. The ends were cut back, 1 base at V and 6 bases at J, with 16 bases in the middle. The germline gives CDR1 LNHNV, CDR2 YYDKDF (reference sequence). Produced via immunoSEQ multiplex PCR; TCRdb's table is partial and in-frame only. The sample records 180,000 or so clones, around 80% being singletons. This entry is derived from a study of blood T cell repertoires in COVID-19. The source material was peripheral blood. The TCR comes from a woman aged 70-85 years with acute or convalescent COVID-19. This chain connects TRBV15 to TRBJ1-5; maybe TRBD1 (6 bases). The CDR3 nucleotides are TGTGCCACCAGCAGAGTTATAGGGGGTGGAGGTCAGCCCCAGCATTTT. Protein: CATSRVIGGGGQPQHF.